This TCR beta chain was sequenced in a study of blood T cell repertoires in COVID-19. For the study at large: There were acute and convalescent COVID-19 samples, and they came from the United States, Italy and Spain. Sources were T cells, B-cell-depleted T cells, or PBMCs; the material itself was cDNA or gDNA.

CDR3 length: 13 residues. CDR1 SNHLY and CDR2 FYNNEI come from the germline V gene. The V end lost 4 bases, the J end lost 5 bases, and 12 bases lay between the germline ends. The method was immunoSEQ multiplex PCR; TCRdb's version includes in-frame clones alone and lacks a portion of them. This table has some 200,000 clones, just over 85% appearing once. The sequence was collected from a man aged 18 to 29 with active or convalescent COVID-19. The V gene is TRBV2, the J gene TRBJ2-7; D perhaps matches TRBD1 (5 bases). What was sequenced was peripheral blood. This chain's CDR3 is CASSGQGRHEQYF. CDR3 sequence (DNA): TGTGCCAGCAGTGGCCAGGGTCGCCACGAGCAGTACTTC.